This paragraph reports one T cell receptor beta chain. The entry originates in a study of technical replicates of blood from a few donors. This table comes from immunoSEQ multiplex PCR, and its TCRdb copy is limited to in-frame clones, with some not included. Of more than 65,000 clones listed, around 95% are singletons. Trimming stripped 2 bases from V and 9 bases from J, with 11 bases between. Germline assignment: CDR1 SEHNR and CDR2 FQNEAQ (reference sequence). The CDR3 has 12 amino acids. The V and J genes are TRBV7-9 and TRBJ2-7; D possibly corresponds to TRBD1 (5 bases). Sequenced material: T cells isolated from PBMCs. The sequence came from a human donor in good health. CDR3 bases: TGTGCCAGCAGCTTACAGGGATTCGCGCAGTACTTC. It is translated as CASSLQGFAQYF.